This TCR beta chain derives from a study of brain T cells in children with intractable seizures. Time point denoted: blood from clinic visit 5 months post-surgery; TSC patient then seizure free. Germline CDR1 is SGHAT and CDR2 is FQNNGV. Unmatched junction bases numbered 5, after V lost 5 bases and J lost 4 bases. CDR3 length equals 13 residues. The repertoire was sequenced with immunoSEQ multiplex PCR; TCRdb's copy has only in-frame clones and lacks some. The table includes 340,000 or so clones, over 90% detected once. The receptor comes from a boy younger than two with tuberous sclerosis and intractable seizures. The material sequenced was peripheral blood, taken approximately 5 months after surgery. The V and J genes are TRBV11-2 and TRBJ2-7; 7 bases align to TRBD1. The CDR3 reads CASSGTEIYEQYF. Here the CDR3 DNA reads TGTGCCAGCAGCGGGACAGAAATATACGAGCAGTACTTC.